This T cell receptor beta chain was sequenced in a study of blood T cell repertoires in COVID-19. Whole-study context: Researchers got acute and convalescent COVID-19 samples from the United States, Italy and Spain. PBMCs, B-cell-depleted T cells, or T cells were the source of the cDNA or gDNA that made up the material.

Authors' analysis steps: Reference gene primer amplification gave nucleated cell count estimates. The repertoire was sequenced with immunoSEQ multiplex PCR; TCRdb's copy has only in-frame clones and lacks some. The D gene and trimming were derived from the DNA, and the V and J assignments and clone size from that table. The sample has about 50,000 clones, approximately 85% seen once. This CDR3 has 15 amino acids. Looked up from germline, CDR1 is SGDLS and CDR2 is YYNGEE. The trim removed 0 bases at V and 4 bases at J, leaving 2 bases unmatched. J is TRBJ2-1 and V is TRBV9; TRBD2 matches 9 bases. This clonotype was obtained from a woman in her sixties or seventies with acute or convalescent COVID-19. Source material: peripheral blood. CDR3 residues: CASSVEAGGYNEQFF. CDR3 coding DNA: TGTGCCAGCAGCGTAGAAGCGGGAGGATACAATGAGCAGTTCTTC.